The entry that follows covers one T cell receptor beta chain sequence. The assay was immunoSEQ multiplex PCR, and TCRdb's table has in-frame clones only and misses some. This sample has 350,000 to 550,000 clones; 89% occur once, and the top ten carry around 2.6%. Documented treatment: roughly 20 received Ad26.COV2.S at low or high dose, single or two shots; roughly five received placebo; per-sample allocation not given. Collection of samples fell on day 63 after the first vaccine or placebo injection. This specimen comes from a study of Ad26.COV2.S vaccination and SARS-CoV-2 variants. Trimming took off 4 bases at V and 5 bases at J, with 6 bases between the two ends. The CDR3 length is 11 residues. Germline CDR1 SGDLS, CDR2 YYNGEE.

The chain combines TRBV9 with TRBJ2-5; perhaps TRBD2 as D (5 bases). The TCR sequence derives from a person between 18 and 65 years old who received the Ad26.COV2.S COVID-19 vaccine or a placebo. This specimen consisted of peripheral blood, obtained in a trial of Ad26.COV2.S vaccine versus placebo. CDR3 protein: CASSREETQYF. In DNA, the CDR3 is TGTGCCAGCAGCAGGGAGGAGACCCAGTACTTC.